The 9 T cell receptor beta chains reported below all come from one sample, sequenced in a study of tumor and adjacent non-tumor tissue in lung cancer. No cell sorting was done before RNA was extracted from the tissue. Distant lung tissue was collected more than 3 cm away from the tumor edge. A modified ARM-PCR protocol with three rounds of nested PCR amplified TCRbeta. TCRdb fed the multiplex PCR reads into MiXCR, producing one record per CDR3 protein. The sample contains about 86,000 distinct CDR3 sequences, approximately 73% of which appear only once. The sequenced sample consisted of distant non-tumor lung tissue. These receptors were collected from a woman in her 50s with non-small cell lung cancer.

Points on this clonotype: Mismatch with germline at one junction end may stem from a read error. CDR3 loop: CASSIVPYNEQFF. As DNA, the CDR3 is TGTGCCAGCAGTATAGTCCCTTACAATGAGCAGTTCTTT. The chain uses TRBV6-2 or TRBV6-3 and TRBJ2-1; D is ambiguous. CDR1 is MNHEY, CDR2 SVGEGT, per germline. This CDR3 spans 13 amino acids.

As to this clonotype: The conserved final phenylalanine or tryptophan is absent from the CDR3, which likely points to a read error. The chain has TRBV29-1 and TRBJ2-7; D may be TRBD2 (6 bases). V was clipped by 2 bases and J by 3 bases, with 17 bases between them. The CDR3 is 15 amino acids. Looked up from germline, CDR1 is SQVTM and CDR2 is ANQGSEA. Written as DNA, the CDR3 is TGCAGCGTTGAAAGCTTGTGGGGGGAAGGCTACGAGCAGTACTCC. Protein sequence: CSVESLWGEGYEQYS.

Concerning this clonotype: This may be a read error, as it is one base from a much larger clone. This chain connects TRBV21-1 to TRBJ2-2; whether TRBD1, the table's D call, matches the DNA was not checked. TRBV21-1 is described as a pseudogene. The CDR3 sequence is 14 residues long. CDR3: CVLQLDGGAGELFF. The DNA for the CDR3 is TGTGTCTTACAACTTGACGGGGGGGCCGGGGAGCTGTTTTTT.

The V and J genes are TRBV5-1 and TRBJ2-1; D not certain. Germline CDR1 reads SGHRS; CDR2 reads YFSETQ. The CDR3 runs 15 residues. V was clipped by 0 bases and J by 0 bases, with 7 bases between them. The CDR3 DNA follows: TGCGCCAGCAGCTTGGGTCGGAGCTCCTACAATGAGCAGTTCTTC. Translated: CASSLGRSSYNEQFF.

This clonotype came up once. This chain uses TRBV6-5 with TRBJ1-2; the match to TRBD1 covers 7 bases. CDR1 and CDR2 (germline): MNHEY, SVGAGI. V lost 11 bases, J lost 3 bases, and 15 bases stayed unmatched. The CDR3 has 15 residues. CDR3 region: CAHIEILQGHYGYTF. CDR3 bases: TGTGCCCACATCGAGATCCTACAGGGGCACTATGGCTACACCTTC.

This clonotype was seen more than once but under ten times. A read error may produce the germline difference seen at one junction end. This chain connects TRBV28 to TRBJ2-1; D may be TRBD2 (5 bases). The CDR3 totals 16 residues. CDR1 is MDHEN, CDR2 SYDVKM, per germline. The CDR3 loop reads CVSIPLDPRGYNEQFF. DNA for the CDR3: TGTGTCAGCATCCCGCTGGATCCCCGGGGCTACAATGAGCAGTTCTTC.

V usage is TRBV6-5 and J usage is TRBJ1-5; D call uncertain. Germline V gene data show CDR1 as MNHEY and CDR2 as SVGAGI. This CDR3 contains 12 residues. CDR3 residues: CASSGLNQPQHF. The CDR3 DNA sequence: TGTGCTAGTTCAGGACTTAATCAGCCCCAGCATTTT.

This clonotype has at least ten counts. The rearrangement links TRBV30 to TRBJ1-5; D is ambiguous. The CDR3 sequence is 13 residues long. Germline V gene data show CDR1 as GTSNPN and CDR2 as SVGIG (reference sequence). V lost 0 bases to trimming and J lost 5 bases, with 8 bases between them. CDR3 sequence reads: CAWSVKGDQPQHF. DNA for the CDR3: TGTGCCTGGAGTGTGAAGGGCGATCAGCCCCAGCATTTT.

With regard to this clonotype: A single base separates this from a much larger clone, so it may be a read error. The chain recombines TRBV14 with TRBJ2-5; TRBD2 agrees at 9 bases. Germline values: CDR1 SGHDN, CDR2 FVKESK. The trim removed 7 bases at V and 2 bases at J, leaving 11 bases unmatched. The CDR3 extends over 16 amino acids. In DNA form, the CDR3 reads TGTGCCAGCATCCAGGGGATTCTAGCGGGGCAAGAGACCCAGTACTTC. Its translation: CASIQGILAGQETQYF.